These 26 T cell receptor beta chains were all obtained from the same sample, sequenced in a study of blood T cells in healthy people across ages. With a J-beta primer mix and a sample-barcoded 5' primer, a second PCR ran about 6 to 11 cycles. Each CDR3 protein is one row after TCRdb ran MiXCR on the 5' RACE reads. The sample has some 790,000 distinct CDR3 sequences; under 35% are singletons. The specimen was blood. These receptors originate from a woman of 80 years or more in good health.

This clonotype was seen only a few times. This chain links TRBV11-3 with TRBJ1-2; D is undetermined. This CDR3 is built from 12 residues. The V gene's germline CDR1 is SGHNT and CDR2 YENEEA. Between the trimmed V and J ends, which lost 4 bases and 5 bases, there was a span of 8 bases. This CDR3 reads CASSSEWYGYTF. The CDR3 bases are TGTGCCAGCAGCTCGGAGTGGTATGGCTACACCTTC.

Of note for this clonotype: A much larger clonotype is one base distant, so this may be a read error. This CDR3 is CASRGGVHTQYF. CDR3 nucleotide sequence: TGTGCCAGCAGGGGTGGAGTTCATACGCAGTATTTT. The gene calls are TRBV2 and TRBJ2-3; no firm D call. Trimming removed 6 bases from V and 7 bases from J, with 11 bases in between. The CDR3 loop spans 12 amino acids. Germline V CDR1 and CDR2: SNHLY, FYNNEI.

Turning to this clonotype: A much larger clone differs by one base, so this may be a read error. The chain is built from TRBV7-2 and TRBJ2-7, with D unresolved. Judging by the DNA end, TRBJ2-5 fits better; the J call may be wrong. There are 14 residues in the CDR3. The V gene's germline CDR1 is SGHTA and CDR2 FQGNSA. CDR3 sequence: CASSLQIGRETQYF. CDR3 nucleotides: TGTGCCAGCAGCTTACAAATAGGCAGAGAGACCCAGTACTTC.

This clonotype was found a few times. The chain recombines TRBV20-1 with TRBJ2-3; a weak D match, TRBD2 (6 bases). This CDR3 comprises 18 residues. Trimming left V 7 bases short and J 2 bases short, with 28 bases between. Germline V gene lookup returns CDR1 DFQATT and CDR2 SNEGSKA (reference sequence). The CDR3 loop reads CSGVVPGSIAAHTDTQYF. The CDR3 DNA reads TGCAGTGGCGTCGTTCCGGGAAGTATAGCGGCCCACACAGATACGCAGTATTTT.

The rearrangement links TRBV6-5 to TRBJ1-5; D might be TRBD1 (5 bases). The CDR3 spans 13 residues. CDR1 is MNHEY and CDR2 is SVGAGI in the germline V gene. The germline V and J ends were trimmed by 0 bases and 6 bases, with 6 bases remaining between them. CDR3 protein: CASSYSGAQPQHF. Written as DNA, the CDR3 is TGTGCCAGCAGTTACTCAGGGGCTCAGCCCCAGCATTTT.

The V call is TRBV12-3 or TRBV12-4, the J call TRBJ2-2; D not certain. Trimming stripped 2 bases from V and 8 bases from J, with 9 bases between. The CDR3 totals 13 residues. CDR3 DNA sequence: TGTGCCAGCAGTTTATCCCAGGCAGGGGAGCTGTTTTTT. It yields the protein CASSLSQAGELFF.

As regards this clonotype: The junction and the germline gene differ at one end; a read error may be behind it. The chain employs TRBV7-2 and TRBJ2-1, with a possible D match to TRBD2 (6 bases). Per germline, CDR1 SGHTA and CDR2 FQGNSA. This CDR3 contains 13 residues. The CDR3 here is CASGLLANNEQFF. The CDR3 DNA follows: TGTGCCAGCGGCTTGCTAGCGAATAATGAGCAGTTCTTC.

The chain has TRBV7-2 and TRBJ2-1; D gene uncertain. The V gene's germline CDR1 is SGHTA and CDR2 FQGNSA. V was pared by 1 base and J by 16 bases, with 17 bases between. CDR3 size: 13 residues. CDR3 residues: CASSLDSPTPGFF. CDR3 in DNA: TGTGCCAGCAGCTTAGACTCGCCAACCCCGGGCTTCTTC.

As for this clonotype: This could be a read error, since a much larger clone is one nucleotide away. The chain recombines TRBV7-2 with TRBJ2-1; TRBD1 matches 9 bases. The J call may not be correct, given that the DNA end is closer to TRBJ2-7. This CDR3 is built from 14 residues. CDR1 is SGHTA, CDR2 FQGNSA, per germline. The CDR3, as DNA: TGTGCCAGCAGCCCCGACAGGGGGTCTAATGAGCAGTACTTC. Translated, it gives CASSPDRGSNEQYF.

This chain joins TRBV10-3 and TRBJ1-1, with a tentative D call TRBD1 (5 bases). The V gene's germline CDR1 is ENHRY and CDR2 SYGVKD. Trimming pared 6 bases from V and 0 bases from J, leaving 11 bases between. The CDR3 has 14 residues. For the CDR3, the DNA is TGTGCCATCAGCGAGGGACGGATGAACACTGAAGCTTTCTTT. Translating it yields CAISEGRMNTEAFF.

This clonotype was recorded at least ten times. The chain uses TRBV5-1 and TRBJ2-6; D is undetermined. The germline V and J ends were trimmed by 4 bases and 0 bases, with 14 bases remaining between them. This CDR3 spans 17 amino acids. The germline CDR1 and CDR2 sequences are SGHRS and YFSETQ. DNA of the CDR3: TGCGCCAGCAGCCCTACCGACACCAGCTCTGGGGCCAACGTCCTGACTTTC. Protein sequence: CASSPTDTSSGANVLTF.

In DNA, the CDR3 is TGTGCCAGCAGTTCCCCCCGGAGCGGGGGGGACTACGAGCAGTACTTC. Translated, it gives CASSSPRSGGDYEQYF. The rearrangement links TRBV27 to TRBJ2-7; the match to TRBD2 covers 10 bases. V lost 4 bases to trimming and J lost 3 bases; unmatched junction nucleotides: 9. The CDR3 covers 16 residues. Germline loops: CDR1 MNHEY, CDR2 SMNVEV (reference sequence).

In its sample, this clonotype was seen many times. This rearrangement joins TRBV5-1 to TRBJ2-3; 8 bases are shared with TRBD2. With V trimmed by 2 bases and J by 5 bases, 1 base remained unmatched. The CDR3 covers 13 residues. CDR1 and CDR2 (germline): SGHRS, YFSETQ. This CDR3 is CASSFREGDTQYF. CDR3 DNA sequence: TGCGCCAGCAGCTTCCGGGAGGGAGATACGCAGTATTTT.

This clonotype was detected ten times or more. The J gene is TRBJ1-2, the V gene TRBV12-3 or TRBV12-4, with 9 nucleotides matching TRBD1. The V gene end was trimmed by 2 bases and the J gene end by 7 bases; junction bases not matched to a gene: 8. The CDR3 covers 15 residues. The CDR3 DNA is TGTGCCAGCAGTTTATCGTACAGGGGGCCCGGTGGCTACACCTTC. Translated, it gives CASSLSYRGPGGYTF.

This clonotype was observed many times. The rearrangement uses TRBV20-1 and TRBJ2-3, with D tentatively TRBD1 (6 bases). This CDR3 is built from 17 residues. V was clipped by 7 bases and J by 3 bases, with 26 bases between them. The germline V gene encodes CDR1 DFQATT and CDR2 SNEGSKA (reference sequence). The CDR3 DNA follows: TGCAGTGTCGAGCTCGACAGGATCCTGACGGGTACAGATACGCAGTATTTT. Its translation is CSVELDRILTGTDTQYF.

As regards this clonotype: This may be a read error, as it is one base from a much larger clone. V gene TRBV20-1 combines with J gene TRBJ1-5; 7 bases line up with TRBD1. Germline V gene sequence: CDR1 DFQATT, CDR2 SNEGSKA (reference sequence). This CDR3 comprises 16 residues. The CDR3 spells CSARGQAAVSSQPQHF. CDR3 bases: TGCAGTGCTCGCGGACAGGCAGCCGTGAGCAGTCAGCCCCAGCATTTT.

This clonotype was observed a few times. The V call is TRBV4-1, the J call TRBJ2-3; D not certain. The CDR3 length is 16 residues. Germline assignment: CDR1 MGHRA and CDR2 YSYEKL. V gave up 1 base and J gave up 0 bases, with 11 bases separating them. CDR3 amino acids: CASSQVVSPSTDTQYF. The CDR3 coding sequence is TGCGCCAGCAGCCAAGTGGTATCCCCTAGCACAGATACGCAGTATTTT.

This chain connects TRBV30 to TRBJ1-5, with D maybe TRBD1 (5 bases). The germline gives CDR1 GTSNPN, CDR2 SVGIG (reference sequence). Trimming cost V 0 bases and J 9 bases, with 18 bases left between them. The CDR3 loop spans 15 amino acids. This chain's CDR3 is CAWSVAAGWSSPQHF. CDR3 sequence (DNA): TGTGCCTGGAGTGTCGCGGCAGGGTGGTCCTCGCCCCAGCATTTT. Looking up the rest from reference TRBV30 and TRBJ1-5 gives the full variable domain: SQTIHQWPATLVQPVGSPLSLECTVEGTSNPNLYWYRQAAGRGLQLLFYSVGIGQISSEVPQNLSASRPQDRQFILSSKKLLLSDSGFYLCAWSVAAGWSSPQHFGDGTRLSIL.

This clonotype has ten or more counts. This sequence joins TRBV7-2 and TRBJ1-2, with D possibly being TRBD1 (5 bases). CDR1 and CDR2 from the germline V gene are SGHTA and FQGNSA. The CDR3 loop spans 13 amino acids. Trimming left V 3 bases short and J 4 bases short, with 9 bases between. The CDR3 here is CASSFLGVYGYTF. CDR3 coding DNA: TGTGCCAGCAGCTTTTTGGGGGTCTATGGCTACACCTTC. Filled out from reference TRBV7-2 and TRBJ1-2, the complete variable domain reads GAGVSQSPSNKVTEKGKDVELRCDPISGHTALYWYRQSLGQGLEFLIYFQGNSAPDKSGLPSDRFSAERTGGSVSTLTIQRTQQEDSAVYLCASSFLGVYGYTFGSGTRLTVV.

This clonotype appeared many times. DNA for the CDR3: TGCAGTGCTAGGGGCAGGGGGCGGTTTAACGGGTTCAACGACGGCTCGATTTGGGGCTACGAGCAGTACTTC. Amino acid sequence: CSARGRGRFNGFNDGSIWGYEQYF. The rearrangement uses TRBV20-1 and TRBJ2-7; 8 nucleotides align to TRBD1. This CDR3 is 24 amino acids long. From germline, CDR1 is DFQATT and CDR2 SNEGSKA (reference sequence). Trimming removed 3 bases from V and 3 bases from J; junction bases left unmatched: 37.

Points on this clonotype: This may come from a read error, since a much larger clone is one base off. V is TRBV7-2 and J is TRBJ1-2; D is perhaps TRBD1 (5 bases). The V gene's germline CDR1 is SGHTA and CDR2 FQGNSA. Trimming cost V 3 bases and J 7 bases, with 9 bases left between them. The CDR3 runs 12 residues. CDR3 residues: CASSFGRAGYTF. DNA for the CDR3: TGTGCCAGCAGCTTCGGCAGGGCTGGCTACACCTTC.

The rearrangement uses TRBV18 and TRBJ2-7; TRBD1 matches at 8 bases. The J call could be wrong; TRBJ2-4 is a better fit for the DNA end. The CDR3 is 15 amino acids. The germline CDR1 and CDR2 sequences are KGHSH and LQKENI. The CDR3 here is CASSPLGQGVDIQYF. Written as DNA, the CDR3 is TGTGCCAGCTCACCACTTGGACAGGGCGTTGACATTCAGTACTTC.

The chain couples TRBV20-1 to TRBJ2-3; TRBD2 matches at 11 bases. Germline trimming cut 2 bases from V and 3 bases from J; bases unmatched to any gene: 4. CDR1 is DFQATT and CDR2 is SNEGSKA in the germline V gene (reference sequence). The CDR3 is 15 amino acids. CDR3 in amino acids: CSARILAGVTDTQYF. CDR3 DNA: TGCAGTGCTAGAATACTAGCGGGAGTGACAGATACGCAGTATTTT.

This clonotype came up many times. The chain links TRBV5-1 to TRBJ2-7; weak D call: TRBD1 (5 bases). V was clipped by 4 bases and J by 2 bases, with 16 bases between them. This CDR3 contains 15 residues. Germline lookup yields CDR1 SGHRS and CDR2 YFSETQ. The CDR3 here is CASSQKTGSPYEQYF. CDR3 coding DNA: TGCGCCAGCAGCCAAAAAACAGGCTCTCCCTACGAGCAGTACTTC.

Regarding this clonotype: Since a much larger clone is just one base distant, this may be a read error. The chain employs TRBV28 and TRBJ2-1; a weak D match, TRBD2 (7 bases). TRBJ2-7 explains the end of the DNA better; the J call may be wrong. Germline assignment: CDR1 MDHEN and CDR2 SYDVKM. The CDR3 runs 14 residues. In nucleotides, the CDR3 is TGTGCCAGCAGAGCGGGACACCCTTACAATGAGCAGTACTTC. Translating it yields CASRAGHPYNEQYF.

This clonotype was counted at least ten times. The rearrangement joins TRBV10-3 to TRBJ2-7; D is perhaps TRBD1 (6 bases). V lost 5 bases, J lost 2 bases, and 10 bases lay in between. The CDR3 consists of 13 residues. CDR1 and CDR2 (germline): ENHRY, SYGVKD. The DNA of the CDR3 is TGTGCCATCAGTCCGGGACAACCCTACGAGCAGTACTTC. Amino acids: CAISPGQPYEQYF.